The 16 T cell receptor beta chains below were found in one sample sequenced in a study of cytomegalovirus exposure and HLA in healthy donors (dated by TCRdb to 2016 to 2017). Library preparation used the immunoSEQ multiplex PCR assay. The multiplex PCR relied on a mix of 60 forward primers for TCR Vbeta segments and 13 reverse primers for TCR Jbeta segments. TCRdb took over this immuneACCESS table, retaining in-frame rearrangements with V and J assigned. Such tables are incomplete; in checked studies, under half of the missing clones stem from an unresolved V gene, and the remainder is unexplained. The sample yields about 110,000 clones; around 75% were counted once. The top ten constitute under 1.5% of the sample. Source material: PBMCs. The receptors here all came from a man in his forties or fifties in good health and CMV-seronegative.

The chain uses TRBV19 and TRBJ2-7; the D gene is possibly TRBD1 (5 bases). Trimming removed 3 bases at V and 4 bases at J, with 7 bases between. CDR1 is LNHDA and CDR2 is SQIVND in the germline V gene (reference sequence). There are 12 residues in the CDR3. The CDR3 sequence: CASSIQGYEQYF. CDR3 nucleotide sequence: TGTGCCAGTAGTATCCAGGGATACGAGCAGTACTTC.

This clone was seen a single time. This CDR3 reads CASSRTGEGYNEQFF. CDR3 nucleotides: TGCGCCAGCAGCCGAACGGGAGAGGGTTACAATGAGCAGTTCTTC. The V call is TRBV5-1, the J call TRBJ2-1, with D perhaps matching TRBD2 (6 bases). The CDR3 covers 15 residues. V lost 4 bases to trimming and J lost 4 bases, with 15 bases between them. Germline CDR1 SGHRS, CDR2 YFSETQ.

This clone was seen only a few times. This sequence joins TRBV7-9 and TRBJ1-1; TRBD1 is a possible D gene (5 bases). Germline values: CDR1 SEHNR, CDR2 FQNEAQ (reference sequence). V lost 5 bases and J lost 1, with 14 bases in between. The CDR3 sequence is 15 residues long. CDR3 nucleotides: TGTGCCAGCAGCCCCGGGGGGGTGGGGAACACTGAAGCTTTCTTT. Amino acid sequence: CASSPGGVGNTEAFF.

V and J are TRBV19 and TRBJ2-3, with 7 bases that match TRBD1. V gave up 4 bases and J gave up 4 bases; unmatched junction bases: 2. This CDR3 comprises 13 residues. Germline values: CDR1 LNHDA, CDR2 SQIVND (reference sequence). CDR3: CASSRQGPDTQYF. CDR3 in DNA: TGTGCCAGTAGTAGACAGGGACCAGATACGCAGTATTTT.

This clone came up a few times. V gene TRBV27 combines with J gene TRBJ2-7, with 7 bases aligning to TRBD2. With 0 bases clipped from V and 4 bases from J, the junction kept 12 bases outside the gene matches. The CDR3 runs to 17 residues. Germline-derived CDR1 and CDR2 are MNHEY and SMNVEV (reference sequence). This CDR3 is CASSLSLFWLAEYEQYF. The CDR3 DNA reads as TGTGCCAGCAGTTTATCGTTGTTTTGGCTAGCGGAATACGAGCAGTACTTC.

The J gene is TRBJ2-3, the V gene TRBV21-1; the listed D gene, TRBD1, was not tested against the DNA. TRBV21-1 is annotated as a pseudogene. The CDR3 contains 17 residues. CDR3 in amino acids: CASSKPQRTGSGDTQYF. CDR3 sequence (DNA): TGTGCCAGCAGCAAACCCCAGCGGACAGGGAGTGGAGATACGCAGTATTTT.

The gene calls are TRBV28 and TRBJ2-7; the match to TRBD1 covers 9 bases. V dropped 3 bases and J dropped 0; count of bases not matched to a gene: 9. Germline CDR1 and CDR2: MDHEN and SYDVKM. There are 17 residues in the CDR3. CDR3 DNA sequence: TGTGCCAGCAGTTTCGGGCTGGGGGGACAGGGCTCCTACGAGCAGTACTTC. Translating gives CASSFGLGGQGSYEQYF.

The chain employs TRBV19 and TRBJ2-3, with TRBD2 matching over 11 bases. After removal of 5 bases from V and 2 bases from J, the junction contained 6 bases not matched to a gene. The CDR3 contains 16 residues. Germline V gene lookup returns CDR1 LNHDA and CDR2 SQIVND (reference sequence). The CDR3 sequence: CASSPLLAGATDTQYF. The DNA for the CDR3 is TGTGCCAGTAGTCCCCTACTAGCGGGGGCCACAGATACGCAGTATTTT.

The V call is TRBV4-1, the J call TRBJ2-1; 8 bases are a match to TRBD2. CDR3 length equals 17 residues. Trimming took 8 bases from V and 0 from J; bases not matched to a gene: 12. The germline V gene has CDR1 MGHRA and CDR2 YSYEKL. The CDR3 DNA sequence: TGCGCCAGCGGAACCCCGGGGGGGCGAAGCTCCTACAATGAGCAGTTCTTC. It is translated as CASGTPGGRSSYNEQFF.

This clone was seen more than once but under ten times. V gene TRBV6-5 combines with J gene TRBJ2-1; 7 bases line up with TRBD1. CDR3 length: 15 residues. CDR1 and CDR2 (germline): MNHEY, SVGAGI. The J segment lost 1 base and the V segment lost 4 bases, leaving 4 bases of the junction unmatched. The CDR3 here is CASSSGTESYNEQFF. CDR3 coding DNA: TGTGCCAGCAGTTCCGGGACAGAGTCCTACAATGAGCAGTTCTTC.

The chain carries TRBV19 and TRBJ2-6, with D maybe TRBD1 (6 bases). This CDR3 is 15 amino acids long. The V and J ends lost 7 bases and 2 bases respectively, with 12 bases between them. Germline-derived CDR1 and CDR2 are LNHDA and SQIVND (reference sequence). CDR3 loop: CASTPGVAGANVLTF. The CDR3 bases are TGTGCCAGTACCCCAGGGGTGGCTGGGGCCAACGTCCTGACTTTC.

The chain joins TRBV7-2 to TRBJ2-1, with 12 nucleotides matching TRBD2. The V and J ends lost 1 base and 4 bases, in that order; junction bases with no gene match: 8. Germline CDR1 is SGHTA and CDR2 is FQGNSA. The length of the CDR3 is 18 residues. The CDR3 spells CASSLGRTSGAKYNEQFF. Written as DNA, the CDR3 is TGTGCCAGCAGCTTAGGGAGGACTAGCGGGGCCAAATACAATGAGCAGTTCTTC.

The chain links TRBV5-4 to TRBJ2-1; 7 bases fit TRBD2. CDR1 SGHNT and CDR2 YYREEE come from the germline V gene (reference sequence). Germline trimming cut 10 bases from V and 7 bases from J; bases unmatched to any gene: 14. The CDR3 sequence is 14 residues long. The CDR3 sequence: CAGSRRERSNEQFF. DNA for the CDR3: TGTGCCGGTTCGAGGCGGGAGAGGTCGAATGAGCAGTTCTTC.

This clone was counted once. The junction shows a germline mismatch at one end, possibly a read error. The gene calls are TRBV7-9 and TRBJ1-2; TRBD1 matches 7 bases. The V gene's germline CDR1 is SEHNR and CDR2 FQNEAQ (reference sequence). The CDR3 spans 14 residues. The CDR3 bases are TGTTCCAGCAGTGAGGACAGGACCCTCGGCGGCTACACCTTC. It specifies CSSSEDRTLGGYTF.

The chain links TRBV7-9 to TRBJ2-7, with a possible D match to TRBD1 (6 bases). Trimming pared 1 base from V and 12 bases from J, leaving 19 bases between. CDR1 SEHNR and CDR2 FQNEAQ come from the germline V gene (reference sequence). This CDR3 is built from 14 residues. In DNA, the CDR3 is TGTGCCAGCAGCTTAGAGATGGACAGTGCCCCCGGGTACTTC. It codes for CASSLEMDSAPGYF.

The CDR3 DNA reads TGTGCCAGCAGTGAGCGGACAGAACCCACAGATACGCAGTATTTT. Translated, it gives CASSERTEPTDTQYF. The chain uses TRBV6-4 and TRBJ2-3, with a possible D match to TRBD1 (6 bases). V lost 3 bases to trimming and J lost 2 bases, with 12 bases between them. This CDR3 region has 15 residues. Germline V gene sequence: CDR1 MRHNA, CDR2 SNTAGT.